This TCR beta chain was identified during a study of early T cells in non-severe SARS-CoV-2 infection. Study information: Chains stayed unpaired after sequencing of bulk RNA from unsorted whole blood. Study-wide results and caveats: VDJdb matching favored anti-spike CD8 responses, missing private and CD4 specificities.

In this sample, this clonotype turned up many times. As yet, its antigen is unknown. This CDR3 comprises 14 residues. The germline V and J ends were trimmed by 2 bases and 7 bases, with 12 bases remaining between them. The V gene's germline CDR1 is LNHDA and CDR2 SQIVND (reference sequence). Attachment of unique molecular identifiers to individual cDNA molecules was performed. One entry per CDR3 protein results from TCRdb running MiXCR on the 5' RACE reads. The table records 50,000 or so distinct CDR3 sequences, 4% to 5% of them present only once. The TCR originated in an adult who was a healthcare worker with PCR-confirmed SARS-CoV-2 infection or an uninfected control (not recorded which). The chain links TRBV19 to TRBJ1-5; D call uncertain. The sample was whole blood. DNA for the CDR3: TGTGCCAGTAGTATACTGGGCGGTGGCCAGCCCCAGCATTTT. It codes for CASSILGGGQPQHF.